This T cell receptor (beta chain) appears in the sequencing data of a study of identical twins. V was pared by 2 bases and J by 3 bases, with 14 bases between. The germline CDR1 and CDR2 sequences are MGHRA and YSYEKL. The CDR3 spans 16 residues. This clonotype was counted a few times. Using its own MiXCR run on the 5' RACE reads, TCRdb lists one record per CDR3 protein. Here the sample spans some 300,000 distinct CDR3 sequences, around an eighth being singletons. This sample was shared with a second study, whose subject was yellow fever vaccine responses in identical twins.

The receptor was derived from a woman younger than 30 in good health. The V call is TRBV4-1, the J call TRBJ2-4; D ambiguous. The sequenced sample was CD8+ T cells sorted from blood. CDR3: CASSQLTDLGKNIQYF. The CDR3 DNA is TGCGCCAGCAGCCAACTGACGGATCTGGGCAAAAACATTCAGTACTTC.